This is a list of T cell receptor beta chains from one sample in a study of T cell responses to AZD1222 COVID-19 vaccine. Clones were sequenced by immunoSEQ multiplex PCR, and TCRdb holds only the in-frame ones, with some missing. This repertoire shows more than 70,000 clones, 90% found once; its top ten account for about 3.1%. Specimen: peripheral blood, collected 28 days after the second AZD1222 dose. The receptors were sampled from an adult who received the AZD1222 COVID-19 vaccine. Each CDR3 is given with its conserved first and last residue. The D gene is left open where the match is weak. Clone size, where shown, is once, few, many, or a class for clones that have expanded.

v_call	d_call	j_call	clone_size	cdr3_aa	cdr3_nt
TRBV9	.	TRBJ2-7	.	CASSAHRDLSYEQYF	TGTGCCAGCAGCGCCCACCGGGACCTGTCCTACGAGCAGTACTTC
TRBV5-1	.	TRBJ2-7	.	CASSPRLDMGANYEQYF	TGCGCCAGCAGCCCCCGATTAGACATGGGGGCAAACTACGAGCAGTACTTC
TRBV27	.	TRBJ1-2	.	CASRGRNWYGYTF	TGTGCCAGCAGGGGCAGGAACTGGTATGGCTACACCTTC
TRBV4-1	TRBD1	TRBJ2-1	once	CASSLQGLSYNEQFF	TGCGCCAGCAGTCTACAGGGGCTCTCCTACAATGAGCAGTTCTTC
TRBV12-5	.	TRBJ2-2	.	CASGLHTGELFF	TGTGCTAGTGGTTTGCATACCGGGGAGCTGTTTTTT
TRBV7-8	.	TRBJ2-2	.	CASSQQGNTGELFF	TGTGCCAGCAGCCAACAGGGGAACACCGGGGAGCTGTTTTTT
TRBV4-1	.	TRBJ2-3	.	CASSQDFGSNTDTQYF	TGCGCCAGCAGCCAAGATTTTGGTAGTAACACAGATACGCAGTATTTT
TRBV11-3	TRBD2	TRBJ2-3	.	CASSLLGTTTDTQYF	TGTGCCAGCAGCTTGCTTGGGACTACCACAGATACGCAGTATTTT
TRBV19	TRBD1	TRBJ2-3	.	CASSTRQGVTDTQYF	TGTGCCAGTAGTACAAGACAGGGGGTTACAGATACGCAGTATTTT
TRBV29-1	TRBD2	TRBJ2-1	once	CSVGTSGRTYNEQFF	TGCAGCGTCGGGACTAGCGGGCGCACTTACAATGAGCAGTTCTTC
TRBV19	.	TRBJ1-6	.	CASSIGNSPLHF	TGTGCCAGTAGTATTGGGAATTCACCCCTCCACTTT
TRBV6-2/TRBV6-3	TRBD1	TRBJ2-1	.	CASSYSGGTGANEQFF	TGTGCCAGCAGTTACTCGGGGGGGACAGGGGCCAATGAGCAGTTCTTC
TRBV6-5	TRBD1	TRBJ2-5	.	CASSYLTGSGETQYF	TGTGCCAGCAGTTATCTGACAGGGTCAGGGGAGACCCAGTACTTC
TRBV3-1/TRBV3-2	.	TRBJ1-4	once	CASSQLRTARNEKLFF	TGTGCCAGCAGCCAGCTCCGGACAGCCAGAAATGAAAAACTGTTTTTT
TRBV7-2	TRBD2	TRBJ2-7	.	CASSEGLAAAEQYF	TGTGCCAGCAGCGAGGGACTAGCGGCGGCCGAGCAGTACTTC